A single sample is the source of the 21 T cell receptor beta chains below, sequenced in a study of blood T cell repertoires in COVID-19. Method: immunoSEQ multiplex PCR; TCRdb's copy keeps in-frame clones and lacks some. The sample contains about 190,000 clones, 82% of which appear only once. Sequenced input: peripheral blood. These receptors were collected from an older woman with COVID-19, enrolled during active disease.

This sequence joins TRBV7-3 and TRBJ2-1, with 7 bases aligning to TRBD2. The germline CDR1 and CDR2 sequences are SGHTA and FQGTGA. With V trimmed by 1 base and J by 8 bases, 2 bases remained unmatched. This CDR3 spans 13 amino acids. The CDR3 DNA reads TGTGCCAGCAGCTTAAGTCTAGCGGATGAGCAGTTCTTC. This encodes CASSLSLADEQFF.

This clone was observed once. The chain recombines TRBV7-3 with TRBJ2-1; D possibly corresponds to TRBD2 (5 bases). With 2 bases removed from V and 2 bases from J, the gap between germline ends came to 7 bases. This CDR3 has 14 residues. Germline CDR1 and CDR2: SGHTA and FQGTGA. CDR3 DNA: TGTGCCAGCAGCTTAGAAGCGGCCTACAATGAGCAGTTCTTC. It is translated as CASSLEAAYNEQFF.

The chain joins TRBV5-1 to TRBJ2-5; D is perhaps TRBD1 (6 bases). This CDR3 is built from 15 residues. Germline loops: CDR1 SGHRS, CDR2 YFSETQ. V was clipped by 6 bases and J by 1 base, with 16 bases between them. In DNA form, the CDR3 reads TGCGCCAGCACCAGTGGGGTAGGGGGCCAAGAGACCCAGTACTTC. The encoded protein is CASTSGVGGQETQYF.

V is TRBV5-1 and J is TRBJ2-2; 7 bases fit TRBD1. CDR1 is SGHRS and CDR2 is YFSETQ in the germline V gene. The trim removed 3 bases at V and 0 bases at J, leaving 5 bases unmatched. CDR3 length equals 16 residues. The CDR3 region is CASSSGQRSNTGELFF. In DNA, the CDR3 is TGCGCCAGCAGCTCGGGACAGCGGTCGAACACCGGGGAGCTGTTTTTT.

The chain recombines TRBV27 with TRBJ2-7; TRBD1 matches at 9 bases. After removal of 11 bases from V and 5 bases from J, the junction contained 10 bases not matched to a gene. The CDR3 extends over 13 amino acids. Germline CDR1 MNHEY, CDR2 SMNVEV (reference sequence). The CDR3, as DNA: TGTGCCCGAACCCGGGACAGGGATCACGAGCAGTACTTC. As protein: CARTRDRDHEQYF.

This clone occurred many times. J is TRBJ1-1 and V is TRBV12-3 or TRBV12-4; D not resolved. V lost 3 bases to trimming and J lost 8 bases, with 13 bases between them. This CDR3 has 13 residues. The CDR3 spells CASSFGEDLEAFF. The CDR3 nucleotides read TGTGCCAGCAGTTTTGGAGAAGACTTAGAAGCTTTCTTT.

The chain is built from TRBV18 and TRBJ1-2; D is uncertain. The CDR3 loop spans 12 amino acids. V was shortened by 3 bases and J by 6 bases, with 8 bases between the two germline ends. The V gene's germline CDR1 is KGHSH and CDR2 LQKENI. In nucleotides, the CDR3 is TGTGCCAGCTCACCGGGTCGGGATGGCTACACCTTC. Translation gives CASSPGRDGYTF.

This chain uses TRBV21-1 with TRBJ2-7; the table's D call, TRBD1, has no DNA check behind it. TRBV21-1 is annotated as a pseudogene. The CDR3 contains 15 residues. CDR3 in DNA: TGTGCCAGCAGCAGGACTCCGGGACAGAACTACGAGCAGTACTTC. Translated, it gives CASSRTPGQNYEQYF.

The CDR3 nucleotides are TGTGCCAGCAGTGAAGCGGAGGAAGGCGGGGGGTTTTCCTACAATGAGCAGTTCTTC. It yields the protein CASSEAEEGGGFSYNEQFF. The V gene is TRBV2, the J gene TRBJ2-1; 8 bases align to TRBD2. Germline CDR1 reads SNHLY; CDR2 reads FYNNEI. The CDR3 spans 19 residues. The trim removed 0 bases at V and 1 base at J, leaving 11 bases unmatched. The variable domain in full, completed from reference TRBV2 and TRBJ2-1, reads EPEVTQTPSHQVTQMGQEVILRCVPISNHLYFYWYRQILGQKVEFLVSFYNNEISEKSEIFDDQFSVERPDGSNFTLKIRSTKLEDSAMYFCASSEAEEGGGFSYNEQFFGPGTRLTVL.

The chain joins TRBV11-2 to TRBJ1-2; D is undetermined. V gave up 1 base and J gave up 7 bases, with 16 bases separating them. The CDR3 contains 15 residues. CDR1 is SGHAT and CDR2 is FQNNGV in the germline V gene. The CDR3 DNA reads TGTGCCAGCAGCTTAGTCCAAAGCCGCCGGTCTGGCTACACCTTC. Translating gives CASSLVQSRRSGYTF.

The J gene is TRBJ1-5, the V gene TRBV6-1; D is unclear. The V end lost 2 bases, the J end lost 1 base, and 9 bases lay between the germline ends. The CDR3 extends over 15 amino acids. The V gene's germline CDR1 is MNHNS and CDR2 SASEGT. The CDR3 protein is CASSESRGSNQPQHF. The CDR3 bases are TGTGCCAGCAGTGAATCCCGAGGGAGCAATCAGCCCCAGCATTTT.

The chain carries TRBV9 and TRBJ1-1; unclear D gene. This CDR3 has 15 residues. Germline CDR1 and CDR2: SGDLS and YYNGEE. V lost 0 bases to trimming and J lost 0 bases, with 9 bases between them. The CDR3 protein is CASSVVPGLNTEAFF. CDR3 nucleotide sequence: TGTGCCAGCAGCGTAGTCCCCGGTCTGAACACTGAAGCTTTCTTT.

The chain recombines TRBV7-3 with TRBJ1-2; 9 positions match TRBD1. V shed 1 base and J 3 bases; nucleotides not matched to a gene: 3. CDR3 length: 15 amino acids. Germline CDR1 SGHTA, CDR2 FQGTGA. The CDR3 DNA is TGTGCCAGCAGCTTAAGGGGGACAGGGCACTATGGCTACACCTTC. It specifies CASSLRGTGHYGYTF.

The chain has TRBV24-1 and TRBJ1-5; 9 nucleotides match TRBD1. The length of the CDR3 is 16 residues. Germline lookup yields CDR1 KGHDR and CDR2 SFDVKD. Losses at the gene ends were 2 bases for V and 6 bases for J; bases not matched to a gene: 7. The CDR3 loop reads CATSDWPGQGVQPQHF. CDR3 coding DNA: TGTGCCACCAGTGATTGGCCGGGACAGGGTGTTCAGCCCCAGCATTTT.

The rearrangement links TRBV5-1 to TRBJ2-5, with a weak D call TRBD1 (6 bases). In germline, CDR1 is SGHRS, CDR2 YFSETQ. V was shortened by 1 base and J by 2 bases, with 12 bases between the two germline ends. The CDR3 contains 15 residues. DNA of the CDR3: TGCGCCAGCAGCTTGTCGGCGAGGGGGCAAGAGACCCAGTACTTC. Its translation: CASSLSARGQETQYF.

The rearrangement uses TRBV5-1 and TRBJ2-5; TRBD2 agrees at 13 bases. This CDR3 has 15 amino acids. The J segment lost 5 bases and the V segment lost 6 bases, leaving 7 bases of the junction unmatched. CDR1 and CDR2 from the germline V gene are SGHRS and YFSETQ. CDR3 bases: TGCGCCAGCATACTAGCGGGAGGGCCTGGGGAGACCCAGTACTTC. Translation gives CASILAGGPGETQYF.

This sequence joins TRBV10-3 and TRBJ1-6, with D possibly TRBD1 on 6 matching bases. The ends were cut back, 5 bases at V and 4 bases at J, with 9 bases in the middle. The CDR3 loop spans 14 amino acids. Per germline, CDR1 ENHRY and CDR2 SYGVKD. CDR3 sequence (DNA): TGTGCCATCAGTAACGACAGGTATAATTCACCCCTCCACTTT. As protein: CAISNDRYNSPLHF.

V is TRBV3-1 (or the pseudogene TRBV3-2) and J is TRBJ2-2; 9 positions agree with TRBD1. CDR1 is LGHDT, CDR2 YNNKEL, per germline (reference sequence). Trimming at V came to 4 bases and at J to 8 bases, leaving 8 bases not matched to a gene. The CDR3 is 15 residues long. The CDR3 protein is CASSPRTGAIGELFF. The DNA for the CDR3 is TGTGCCAGCAGCCCGCGGACAGGGGCGATAGGGGAGCTGTTTTTT.

The chain combines TRBV5-4 with TRBJ1-1; TRBD1 might be the D (5 bases). Trimming shortened V by 1 base and J by 5 bases, and 9 bases separated the two germline ends. The CDR3 runs 13 residues. The germline gives CDR1 SGHNT, CDR2 YYREEE (reference sequence). The CDR3 region is CASSLSGVTEAFF. Written as DNA, the CDR3 is TGTGCCAGCAGCTTGTCGGGGGTTACTGAAGCTTTCTTT.

The sample holds one count of this clone. The chain carries TRBV29-1 and TRBJ2-7, with 9 bases that match TRBD1. Losses at the gene ends were 4 bases for V and 2 bases for J; bases not matched to a gene: 6. Germline assignment: CDR1 SQVTM and CDR2 ANQGSEA. The CDR3 extends over 14 amino acids. CDR3 DNA: TGCAGCGTTGCTACTGGGACAGGGACCTACGAGCAGTACGTC. As protein: CSVATGTGTYEQYV.

The rearrangement links TRBV29-1 to TRBJ1-2; the match to TRBD1 covers 9 bases. The CDR3 has 13 amino acids. With 3 bases clipped from V and 5 bases from J, the junction kept 4 bases outside the gene matches. The germline CDR1 and CDR2 sequences are SQVTM and ANQGSEA. CDR3 amino acids: CSVEGQGEYGYTF. Written as DNA, the CDR3 is TGCAGCGTTGAGGGACAGGGTGAATATGGCTACACCTTC.